This T cell receptor (beta chain) comes out of a study of cytomegalovirus exposure and HLA in healthy donors. Broader study findings: Usually a TCR sequence was rare, but some public TCRs were found in many donors. Overall, approximately 180 TCR beta chains were annotated as cytomegalovirus-associated.

Germline assignment: CDR1 SEHNR and CDR2 FQNEAQ (reference sequence). V shed 1 base and J shed 3 bases, with 9 bases lying between them. The CDR3 loop spans 14 amino acids. As for this clone: The antigen remains undetermined.

Produced via immunoSEQ multiplex PCR; TCRdb's table is partial and in-frame only. This table has around 140,000 clones, around nine tenths appearing once. The chain is built from TRBV7-9 and TRBJ1-2; D may be TRBD1 (5 bases). The material sequenced was PBMCs. The clonotype was recovered from a man younger than 35 in good health and CMV-seropositive. The CDR3 coding sequence is TGTGCCAGCAGCTTAGACGTGACAGACTATGGCTACACCTTC. It encodes CASSLDVTDYGYTF.